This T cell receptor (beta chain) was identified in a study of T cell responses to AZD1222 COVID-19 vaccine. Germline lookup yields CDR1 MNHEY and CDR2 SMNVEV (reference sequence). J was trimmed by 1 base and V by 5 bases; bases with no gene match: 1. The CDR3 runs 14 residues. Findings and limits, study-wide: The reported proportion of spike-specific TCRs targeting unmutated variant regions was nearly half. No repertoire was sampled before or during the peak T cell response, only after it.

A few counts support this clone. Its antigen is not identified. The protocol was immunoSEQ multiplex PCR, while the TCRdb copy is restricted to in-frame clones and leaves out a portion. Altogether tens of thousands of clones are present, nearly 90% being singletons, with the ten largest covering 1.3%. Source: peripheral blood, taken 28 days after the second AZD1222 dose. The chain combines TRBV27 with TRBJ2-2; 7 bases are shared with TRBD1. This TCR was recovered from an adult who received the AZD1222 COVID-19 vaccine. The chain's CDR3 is CASSPGGNTGELFF. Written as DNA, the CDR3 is TGTGCCAGCAGTCCAGGGGGGAACACCGGGGAGCTGTTTTTT.